The present entry profiles one T cell receptor (beta chain) with its context. The antigen is not known. A multiplex PCR was run with 60 Vbeta primers and 13 Jbeta primers. The method was immunoSEQ multiplex PCR; TCRdb's version includes in-frame clones alone and lacks a portion of them. The listing records under 200,000 clones. The data are from a study of cytomegalovirus exposure and HLA in healthy donors. Regarding the study as a whole: Reports indicate that TCR beta sequences accurately predicted the HLA-A and HLA-B alleles of most subjects. Later, TCR association rates were found to vary by HLA locus, highest for DRB1 and lowest for HLA-C. Later analysis reportedly placed an Asian-associated ancestry cluster below the roughly 680-donor mean in N-insertions.

The TCR comes from a man aged 25-45 years in good health and CMV-seronegative. Sample: PBMCs.

The DNA of the CDR3 is TGTGCCAGCAGCCTTATGGACACCGGAAATGAAAAACTGTTTTTT. The encoded protein is CASSLMDTGNEKLFF. The chain recombines TRBV4-2 with TRBJ1-4, with D perhaps TRBD1 (5 bases). Trimming stripped 4 bases from V and 5 bases from J, with 14 bases between. The CDR3 is 15 residues long. Germline CDR1 reads LGHNA; CDR2 reads YNFKEQ.